This TCR beta chain stems from a study of regulatory T cells in long-lasting Graves disease. The germline V gene has CDR1 MNHNS and CDR2 SASEGT. The CDR3 contains 15 residues. V was trimmed by 6 bases and J by 1 base, leaving 15 bases between them. Assembly of TCR beta libraries relied on iRepertoire HTBI primers together with Arm-PCR of CDR3 regions. TCRdb fed the multiplex PCR reads into MiXCR, producing one record per CDR3 protein. The repertoire holds approximately 400,000 distinct CDR3 sequences, with 23% as singletons. The time point denotes: persistent/refractory GD, antithyroid drugs over 5 years with positive TRAb. From RNA extracted from PBMCs, the TCR library was made. This clonotype was detected a few times.

J is TRBJ1-1 and V is TRBV6-1, with TRBD1 as a possible D gene (6 bases). Material: peripheral blood mononuclear cells (PBMCs), obtained when the disease was refractory, from a patient treated with antithyroid drugs. This clonotype was obtained from a female donor with Graves disease. CDR3 residues: CASRNRGHQNTEAFF. CDR3 coding DNA: TGTGCCAGCAGAAACCGGGGACACCAGAACACTGAAGCTTTCTTT.